This note documents a single TCR beta chain sequence. This sample stems from a study of shared clonotypes between healthy human individuals. Libraries were prepared by immunoSEQ multiplex PCR; TCRdb keeps only in-frame clonotypes and omits some of them. The sample comprises about 2.3 million clones, around 93% of which are singletons, and about 0.41% rests with the top ten. The receptor comes from a man aged 18 to 29 in good health. Some clones in this sample may be carry-over from other donors' samples. Sequenced material: naive CD4+ T cells from PBMCs. Subset in this sample: CD45RA+ positively selected.

CDR3 residues: CASSYERFEAFF. CDR3 nucleotides: TGTGCCAGCAGTTACGAACGGTTTGAAGCTTTCTTT. J is TRBJ1-1 and V is TRBV6-5; no reliable D call. Trimming left V 2 bases short and J 7 bases short, with 8 bases between. The CDR3 runs to 12 residues. Germline V CDR1 and CDR2: MNHEY, SVGAGI.